This TCR beta chain was sequenced for a study of CD8 T cells in Susac syndrome. Trimming cost V 4 bases and J 8 bases, with 14 bases left between them. The CDR3 contains 14 residues. Germline lookup yields CDR1 LGHDT and CDR2 YNNKEL (reference sequence). Random-hexamer reverse transcription was applied to roughly 0.5 to 1 ug RNA. In TCRdb, the immunoSEQ multiplex PCR reads were re-called with MiXCR into one record per CDR3 protein. The table records 150,000 to 200,000 distinct CDR3 sequences, 90% to 95% of them present only once. The chain links TRBV3-1 to TRBJ1-4; D unclear. The TCR was taken from a human donor with multiple sclerosis. The specimen was CD4+ T cells from PBMCs. In nucleotides, the CDR3 is TGTGCCAGCAGCCGCCGTGCTTCGGGCGAAAAACTGTTTTTT. The encoded protein is CASSRRASGEKLFF.